These 27 T cell receptor beta chains originate from one sample sequenced in a study of CD8+ T cells in alopecia areata. As the sequencing template, cDNA was produced by extracting RNA and reverse transcribing it. Using immunoSEQ multiplex PCR, the repertoire was profiled, and TCRdb retains in-frame clones only, with some absent. The repertoire includes about 150,000 clones, around half of them detected once, and just under 20% sits in the top ten. The material sequenced was CD8+ T cells sorted from blood, taken at week 0. These receptors were obtained from a human donor with alopecia areata.

V usage is TRBV5-1 and J usage is TRBJ2-1, with TRBD2 identical over 8 bases. J was trimmed by 3 bases and V by 6 bases; bases with no gene match: 8. Germline loops: CDR1 SGHRS, CDR2 YFSETQ. This CDR3 is 15 amino acids long. Written as DNA, the CDR3 is TGCGCCAGCACGTCGGGAGGGGGGCTCTACAATGAGCAGTTCTTC. Protein sequence: CASTSGGGLYNEQFF. Filled out from reference TRBV5-1 and TRBJ2-1, the complete variable domain reads KAGVTQTPRYLIKTRGQQVTLSCSPISGHRSVSWYQQTPGQGLQFLFEYFSETQRNKGNFPGRFSGRQFSNSRSEMNVSTLELGDSALYLCASTSGGGLYNEQFFGPGTRLTVL.

The genes are TRBV13 and TRBJ2-1; 9 bases fit TRBD2. In germline, CDR1 is PRHDT, CDR2 FYEKMQ (reference sequence). The CDR3 is 15 residues long. V lost 0 bases and J lost 6; bases outside the gene matches: 3. The CDR3 here is CASSLGAGGSNEQFF. The CDR3 coding sequence is TGTGCCAGCAGCTTAGGAGCGGGGGGCTCCAATGAGCAGTTCTTC.

The chain employs TRBV5-6 and TRBJ2-1, with 7 bases lining up with TRBD2. The CDR3 spans 13 residues. Germline assignment: CDR1 SGHDT and CDR2 YYEEEE. The V and J ends lost 6 bases and 9 bases, in that order; junction bases with no gene match: 9. The CDR3 protein is CASNSGGGGEQFF. In nucleotides, the CDR3 is TGTGCCAGCAACTCGGGGGGAGGCGGTGAGCAGTTCTTC.

The chain uses TRBV29-1 and TRBJ1-2; D gene ambiguous. Germline loops: CDR1 SQVTM, CDR2 ANQGSEA. The CDR3 contains 12 residues. Trimming pared 5 bases from V and 4 bases from J, leaving 11 bases between. The CDR3 region is CSVIGGFYGYTF. DNA of the CDR3: TGCAGCGTTATCGGAGGGTTCTATGGCTACACCTTC.

This clone was picked up a small number of times. The rearrangement uses TRBV6-1 and TRBJ2-1, with D possibly TRBD1 on 6 matching bases. Germline CDR1 is MNHNS and CDR2 is SASEGT. The CDR3 covers 14 residues. The V gene lost 6 bases and the J gene lost 2 bases, with 11 bases spanning the gap. The CDR3 nucleotides are TGTGCCAGCAGACTCCGGGACACCTACAATGAGCAGTTCTTC. This sequence encodes CASRLRDTYNEQFF.

This clone was counted a few times. V gene TRBV29-1 combines with J gene TRBJ2-7; D is ambiguous. From germline, CDR1 is SQVTM and CDR2 ANQGSEA. V lost 5 bases to trimming and J lost 6 bases, with 11 bases between them. This CDR3 spans 11 amino acids. Here the CDR3 reads CSVRVAGEQYF. In nucleotides, the CDR3 is TGCAGCGTTAGGGTAGCAGGCGAGCAGTACTTC.

The J gene is TRBJ2-7, the V gene TRBV4-3; TRBD2 might be the D (5 bases). Germline V gene sequence: CDR1 LGHNA, CDR2 YSLEER. V was pared by 0 bases and J by 2 bases, with 14 bases between. The CDR3 runs 16 residues. The CDR3 nucleotides are TGCGCCAGCAGCCAAGAGGCCGCGGGTCAGCCCTACGAGCAGTACTTC. Its translation is CASSQEAAGQPYEQYF.

The rearrangement uses TRBV30 and TRBJ1-5; weak D call: TRBD1 (5 bases). With 3 bases removed from V and 6 bases from J, the gap between germline ends came to 21 bases. This CDR3 comprises 16 residues. Germline V gives CDR1 GTSNPN, CDR2 SVGIG (reference sequence). DNA for the CDR3: TGTGCCTGGAGCGAAGGCGGGGCATCTTTTAGTCAGCCCCAGCATTTT. Translation: CAWSEGGASFSQPQHF.

The genes are TRBV9 and TRBJ2-2, with D unclear. V shed 0 bases and J shed 4 bases, with 4 bases lying between them. Germline assignment: CDR1 SGDLS and CDR2 YYNGEE. CDR3 length: 13 amino acids. The CDR3 DNA follows: TGTGCCAGCAGCGTAGGAGTCACCGGGGAGCTGTTTTTT. This sequence encodes CASSVGVTGELFF.

J is TRBJ2-4 and V is TRBV4-3; D perhaps matches TRBD2 (5 bases). The germline V gene has CDR1 LGHNA and CDR2 YSLEER. Trimming stripped 4 bases from V and 0 bases from J, with 13 bases between. This CDR3 spans 16 amino acids. CDR3 region: CASSPGVSQAKNIQYF. DNA of the CDR3: TGCGCCAGCAGCCCCGGGGTTAGCCAAGCCAAAAACATTCAGTACTTC.

V usage is TRBV7-9 and J usage is TRBJ2-6, with D uncertain. Between the trimmed V and J ends, which lost 1 base and 3 bases, there was a span of 4 bases. CDR3 length equals 14 residues. Germline-derived CDR1 and CDR2 are SEHNR and FQNEAQ (reference sequence). The CDR3: CASSLVLGANVLTF. DNA for the CDR3: TGTGCCAGCAGCTTAGTTCTTGGGGCCAACGTCCTGACTTTC.

This clone was picked up a small number of times. This chain links TRBV2 with TRBJ1-4; TRBD1 aligns across 8 bases. The CDR3 sequence is 14 residues long. Germline-derived CDR1 and CDR2 are SNHLY and FYNNEI. V lost 7 bases, J lost 7 bases, and 8 bases stayed unmatched. The CDR3 loop is CASTDRGSSEKLFF. CDR3 in DNA: TGTGCCAGCACCGACAGGGGTTCAAGTGAAAAACTGTTTTTT.

The chain carries TRBV27 and TRBJ1-1, with TRBD1 as a possible D gene (6 bases). V was pared by 6 bases and J by 4 bases, with 15 bases between. The CDR3 runs 14 residues. CDR1 is MNHEY, CDR2 SMNVEV, per germline (reference sequence). The CDR3 coding sequence is TGTGCCAGCAGGACCCAGGGGTGGGGCACTGAAGCTTTCTTT. It specifies CASRTQGWGTEAFF.

The chain couples TRBV6-6 to TRBJ2-2; no definite D call. The germline gives CDR1 MNHNY, CDR2 SVGAGI (reference sequence). The CDR3 totals 16 residues. V shed 2 bases and J shed 0 bases, with 10 bases lying between them. CDR3 in DNA: TGTGCCAGCAGTTACCTCCAGGCCCCGAACACCGGGGAGCTGTTTTTT. Protein: CASSYLQAPNTGELFF.

The rearrangement uses TRBV7-3 and TRBJ2-7; D is perhaps TRBD1 (5 bases). This CDR3 comprises 13 residues. V was shortened by 2 bases and J by 3 bases, with 8 bases between the two germline ends. In germline, CDR1 is SGHTA, CDR2 FQGTGA. The CDR3 region is CASSLGANYEQYF. The CDR3 DNA follows: TGTGCCAGCAGCTTAGGGGCGAACTACGAGCAGTACTTC.

The V and J genes are TRBV6-5 and TRBJ2-3, with D perhaps given as TRBD1 or TRBD2 (5 bases each). There are 14 residues in the CDR3. CDR1 is MNHEY and CDR2 is SVGAGI in the germline V gene. V shed 5 bases and J shed 4 bases, with 13 bases lying between them. CDR3 sequence reads: CASSNGLGADTQYF. The CDR3 nucleotides are TGTGCCAGCAGTAATGGTCTGGGGGCAGATACGCAGTATTTT.

This chain uses TRBV30 with TRBJ1-1, with TRBD1 matching 7 bases. Germline CDR1 reads GTSNPN; CDR2 reads SVGIG (reference sequence). This CDR3 has 13 residues. The V and J ends lost 4 bases and 1 base, in that order; junction bases with no gene match: 3. CDR3 loop: CAWMGQPNTEAFF. The CDR3 DNA reads TGTGCCTGGATGGGACAGCCGAACACTGAAGCTTTCTTT.

This clone was counted only a few times. The V and J genes are TRBV30 and TRBJ2-7; 10 nucleotides line up with TRBD1. The CDR3 covers 14 residues. Germline loops: CDR1 GTSNPN, CDR2 SVGIG (reference sequence). V shed 3 bases and J 3 bases; nucleotides not matched to a gene: 5. Here the CDR3 reads CAWRFGQGDYEQYF. The CDR3 DNA sequence: TGTGCCTGGAGGTTCGGACAGGGGGACTACGAGCAGTACTTC. The full variable domain, rest sourced from reference TRBV30 and TRBJ2-7, is SQTIHQWPATLVQPVGSPLSLECTVEGTSNPNLYWYRQAAGRGLQLLFYSVGIGQISSEVPQNLSASRPQDRQFILSSKKLLLSDSGFYLCAWRFGQGDYEQYFGPGTRLTVT.

This clone is a singleton in its sample. The chain links TRBV6-5 to TRBJ2-7; TRBD2 is a possible D gene (6 bases). The germline V gene encodes CDR1 MNHEY and CDR2 SVGAGI. The CDR3 runs 16 residues. Trimming took off 0 bases at V and 2 bases at J, with 14 bases between the two ends. CDR3 region: CASSYSSGESTYEQYF. The CDR3 DNA follows: TGTGCCAGCAGTTACTCGTCGGGAGAATCAACCTACGAGCAGTACTTC.

There are a few counts of this clone. The chain uses TRBV29-1 and TRBJ1-3; D remains unclear. This CDR3 comprises 13 residues. The germline V and J ends were trimmed by 6 bases and 8 bases, with 17 bases remaining between them. The germline V gene has CDR1 SQVTM and CDR2 ANQGSEA. The CDR3 region is CSVANGVVDTIYF. Here the CDR3 DNA reads TGCAGCGTAGCGAACGGGGTGGTGGACACCATATATTTT.

V usage is TRBV7-7 and J usage is TRBJ2-1; 9 nucleotides align to TRBD2. V shed 2 bases and J 8 bases; nucleotides not matched to a gene: 7. Looked up from germline, CDR1 is SSHAT and CDR2 is FNYEAQ (reference sequence). The CDR3 sequence is 15 residues long. The CDR3 is CASSLSGSGGYEQFF. CDR3 DNA: TGTGCCAGCAGCTTAAGCGGTAGCGGGGGTTATGAGCAGTTCTTC.

The chain links TRBV29-1 to TRBJ1-2; D is ambiguous. The V gene's germline CDR1 is SQVTM and CDR2 ANQGSEA. The CDR3 consists of 13 residues. V was clipped by 3 bases and J by 10 bases, with 18 bases between them. The CDR3 is CSVEAGVRDPYTF. The CDR3, as DNA: TGCAGCGTTGAGGCGGGAGTCCGAGACCCCTACACCTTC.

This clone was seen more than once but under ten times. The chain employs TRBV30 and TRBJ1-1; D gene ambiguous. This CDR3 is built from 13 residues. The germline V gene encodes CDR1 GTSNPN and CDR2 SVGIG (reference sequence). Trimming took 4 bases from V and 2 from J, leaving 11 bases between them. The CDR3 region is CAWKYGSNTEAFF. CDR3 DNA: TGTGCCTGGAAATACGGCTCCAACACTGAAGCTTTCTTT.

The chain links TRBV11-2 to TRBJ2-7, with 7 bases identical to TRBD2. The V gene end was trimmed by 1 base and the J gene end by 1 base; junction bases not matched to a gene: 4. Germline V CDR1 and CDR2: SGHAT, FQNNGV. There are 15 residues in the CDR3. CDR3 sequence reads: CASSLASGGSYEQYF. Here the CDR3 DNA reads TGTGCCAGCAGCTTAGCTTCGGGGGGATCCTACGAGCAGTACTTC.

This chain connects TRBV14 to TRBJ2-1; D possibly corresponds to TRBD1 (5 bases). Germline assignment: CDR1 SGHDN and CDR2 FVKESK. The CDR3 is 13 residues long. Trimming stripped 1 base from V and 5 bases from J, with 6 bases between. DNA for the CDR3: TGTGCCAGCAGCCAAGGCAGGGACAATGAGCAGTTCTTC. The encoded protein is CASSQGRDNEQFF.

This chain uses TRBV30 with TRBJ2-3; 7 bases are shared with TRBD2. Germline trimming cut 0 bases from V and 3 bases from J; bases unmatched to any gene: 9. Per germline, CDR1 GTSNPN and CDR2 SVGIG (reference sequence). The CDR3 has 16 residues. CDR3 DNA sequence: TGTGCCTGGAGTGTAGATTTGGCGGGGGTGACAGATACGCAGTATTTT. Its protein is CAWSVDLAGVTDTQYF.

Worth noting for this clone: Within the sample, other DNA sequences also encode this same CDR3. The chain combines TRBV29-1 with TRBJ2-5, with D perhaps TRBD2 (6 bases). V gave up 1 base and J gave up 5 bases, with 14 bases separating them. The length of the CDR3 is 14 residues. Germline lookup yields CDR1 SQVTM and CDR2 ANQGSEA. In DNA form, the CDR3 reads TGCAGCGTTGAAGTGGCGGGGATCGAGGAGACCCAGTACTTC. It is translated as CSVEVAGIEETQYF.